This entry features one T cell receptor (beta chain) sequence. TCRdb's copy holds only in-frame clones and misses some; the assay was immunoSEQ multiplex PCR. The data show about 110,000 clones, approximately 70% seen once. Germline V gives CDR1 MNHEY, CDR2 SMNVEV (reference sequence). Trimming pared 5 bases from V and 10 bases from J, leaving 15 bases between. This CDR3 has 13 amino acids. The data were obtained in a study of shared clonotypes between healthy human individuals. Study in general: Per donor, CD8 memory used one plate, CD8 naive used two, CD4 memory used three and CD4 naive used three.

HIV-negative, healthy adults without recent acute infections or vaccinations were the donors. With CCR7-negative CD45RA+ TemRA cells, CD45RO+ cells were combined in CD8 memory. The clonotype was recovered from a woman aged 25 to 45 in good health. The sequenced sample was memory CD8+ T cells sorted from blood. Subset in this sample: CD45RO+ cells pooled with CCR7-negative TemRA cells. V and J are TRBV27 and TRBJ1-5; D may be TRBD1 (6 bases). The CDR3 coding sequence is TGTGCCAGCAGTACAGGGATTCCTGGTCCCCAGCATTTT. Encoded protein: CASSTGIPGPQHF.